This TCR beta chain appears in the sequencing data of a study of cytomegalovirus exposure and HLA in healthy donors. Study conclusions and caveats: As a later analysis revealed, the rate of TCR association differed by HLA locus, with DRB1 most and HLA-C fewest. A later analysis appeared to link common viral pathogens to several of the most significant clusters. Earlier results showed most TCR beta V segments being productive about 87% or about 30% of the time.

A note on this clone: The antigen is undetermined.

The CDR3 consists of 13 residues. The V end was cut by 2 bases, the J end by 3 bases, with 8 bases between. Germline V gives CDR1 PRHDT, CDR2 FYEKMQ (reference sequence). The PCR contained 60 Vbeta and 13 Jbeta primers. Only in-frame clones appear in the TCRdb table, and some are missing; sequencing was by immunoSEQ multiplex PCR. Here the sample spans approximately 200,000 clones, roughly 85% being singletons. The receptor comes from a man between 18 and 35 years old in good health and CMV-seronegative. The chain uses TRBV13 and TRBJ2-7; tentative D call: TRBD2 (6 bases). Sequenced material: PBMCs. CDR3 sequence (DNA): TGTGCCAGCAGCTTACGGCGGGACTACGAGCAGTACTTC. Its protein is CASSLRRDYEQYF.